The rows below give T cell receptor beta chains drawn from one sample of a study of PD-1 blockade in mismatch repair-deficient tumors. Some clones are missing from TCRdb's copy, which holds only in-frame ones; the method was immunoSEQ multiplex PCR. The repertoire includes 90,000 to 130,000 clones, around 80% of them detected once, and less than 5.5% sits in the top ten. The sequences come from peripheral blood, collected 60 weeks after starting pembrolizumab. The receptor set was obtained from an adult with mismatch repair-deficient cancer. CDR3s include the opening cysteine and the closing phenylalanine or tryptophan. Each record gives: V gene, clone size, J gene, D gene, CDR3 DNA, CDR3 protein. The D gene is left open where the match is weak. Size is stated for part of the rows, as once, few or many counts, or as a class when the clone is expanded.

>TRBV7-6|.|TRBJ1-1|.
TGTGCCAGCAGCTTAAGCCCTGCGAGCACTGAAGCTTTCTTT
CASSLSPASTEAFF
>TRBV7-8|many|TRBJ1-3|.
TGTGCCAGCAGCTTAGTCGGGGTCAACACCATATATTTT
CASSLVGVNTIYF
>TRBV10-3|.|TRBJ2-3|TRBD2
TGTGCCACCTTAGCGGGGAGCACAGATACGCAGTATTTT
CATLAGSTDTQYF
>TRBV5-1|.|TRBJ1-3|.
TGCGCCAGCAGCTTGCGGCCAGGGGCGAGCTCTGGAAACACCATATATTTT
CASSLRPGASSGNTIYF
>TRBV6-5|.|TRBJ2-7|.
TGTGCCACCGGATCCTGGGCAGGCGCACGCTACGAGCAGTACTTC
CATGSWAGARYEQYF
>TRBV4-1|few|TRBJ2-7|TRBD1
TGCGCCAGCAGCCAGAGGGGACAGGGAAACCACGAGCAGTACTTC
CASSQRGQGNHEQYF
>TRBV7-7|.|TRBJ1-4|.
TGTGCTAGCAGCCCAAGGTTTAGTGATGAAAAACTGTTTTTT
CASSPRFSDEKLFF
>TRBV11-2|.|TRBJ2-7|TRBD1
TGTGCCAGCAGCGCAGGACAGGGGAGCGGAGAGCAGTACTTC
CASSAGQGSGEQYF
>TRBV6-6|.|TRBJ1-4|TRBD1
TGTGCCAGCAATCGCCAGGGGGCAACTAATGAAAAACTGTTTTTT
CASNRQGATNEKLFF
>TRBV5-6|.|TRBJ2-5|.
TGTGCCAGCAGCTTGATCACGGGGGAGACCCAGTACTTC
CASSLITGETQYF
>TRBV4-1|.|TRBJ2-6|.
TGCGCCAGCAGCCAACAGGGGTCTGGGGCCAACGTCCTGACTTTC
CASSQQGSGANVLTF
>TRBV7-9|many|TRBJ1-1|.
TGTGCCAGCAGCCCCAACCTCAGGGAGAACACTGAAGCTTTCTTT
CASSPNLRENTEAFF
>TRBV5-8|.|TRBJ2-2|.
TGTGCCAGCAGCTTGGAGGAGGGGCTCTCCGGGGAGCTGTTTTTT
CASSLEEGLSGELFF
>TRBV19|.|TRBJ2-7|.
TGTGCCAGTAGCTCATTTCAATCCGACGTCAGCTCCTACGAGCAGTACTTC
CASSSFQSDVSSYEQYF
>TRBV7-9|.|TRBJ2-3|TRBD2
TGTGCCAGCAGCTTACTGGCGGGAGGATTAAATACGCAGTATTTT
CASSLLAGGLNTQYF
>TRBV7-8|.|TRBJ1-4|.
TGTGCCAGCAGCAACGTAGTTCGGCAGCCTGCAACTAATGAAAAACTGTTTTTT
CASSNVVRQPATNEKLFF
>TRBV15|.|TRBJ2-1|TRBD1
TGTGCCACCAACAGGGGCGGTAGTGGGGTTGAGCAGTTCTTC
CATNRGGSGVEQFF
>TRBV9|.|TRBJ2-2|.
TGTGCCAGCAGCGTAGCAGCGGTCGGGGAGCTGTTTTTT
CASSVAAVGELFF
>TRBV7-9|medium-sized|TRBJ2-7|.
TGTGCCAGCAGCTCCGACTACTACGAGCAGTACTTC
CASSSDYYEQYF
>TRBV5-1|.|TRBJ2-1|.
TGCGCCAGCAGTTCGCTGGGCAATGAGCAGTTCTTC
CASSSLGNEQFF
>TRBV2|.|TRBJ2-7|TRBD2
TGTGCCAGCATTATAGGCGGGAGCTCCTACGAGCAGTACTTC
CASIIGGSSYEQYF
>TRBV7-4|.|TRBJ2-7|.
TGTGCCAGCAGCTTACCCGGGGGCAAAGCCTACGAGCAGTACTTC
CASSLPGGKAYEQYF
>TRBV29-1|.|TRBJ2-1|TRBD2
TGCAGCGTTGAAGTGAGGGGACTAGGGTACAATGAGCAGTTCTTC
CSVEVRGLGYNEQFF
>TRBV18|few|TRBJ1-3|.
TGTGCCAGCTCACTGGTCGTGACCTCTGGAAACACCATATATTTT
CASSLVVTSGNTIYF
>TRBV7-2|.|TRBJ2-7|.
TGTGCCAGCAGGAACGCACAGGGTTGGGGCTCCTACGAGCAGTACTTC
CASRNAQGWGSYEQYF
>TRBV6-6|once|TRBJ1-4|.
TGTGCCAGCAATTTTTACGCAGGGGCTCCTAATGAAAAACTGTTTTTT
CASNFYAGAPNEKLFF
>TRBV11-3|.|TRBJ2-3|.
TGTGCCAGCAGTCGCCGGGGCACAGATACGCAGTATTTT
CASSRRGTDTQYF
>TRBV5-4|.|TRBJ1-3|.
TGTGCCAGCAGAGGGTCTGGAAACACCATATATTTT
CASRGSGNTIYF
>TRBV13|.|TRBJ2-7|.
TGTGCCAGCAGCTCCACTAGCAACGAGCAGTACTTC
CASSSTSNEQYF
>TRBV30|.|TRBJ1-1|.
TGTGCCTGGAGTGCAAGCCTCAGTGGCACTGAAGCTTTCTTT
CAWSASLSGTEAFF
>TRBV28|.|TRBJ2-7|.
TGTGCCAGCAGTTTTTCGGGGCTTAGCTCCTACGAGCAGTACTTC
CASSFSGLSSYEQYF
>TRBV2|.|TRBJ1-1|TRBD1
TGTGCCAGCGAGACAGGGCTAGCGAACACTGAAGCTTTCTTT
CASETGLANTEAFF
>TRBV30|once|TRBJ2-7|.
TGTGCCTGGTCAGGGTCTACCTACGAGCAGTACTTC
CAWSGSTYEQYF
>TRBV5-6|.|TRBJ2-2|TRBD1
TGTGCCAGCAGCTCTTCAACAGGGGGCGGGCCCGGGGAGCTGTTTTTT
CASSSSTGGGPGELFF
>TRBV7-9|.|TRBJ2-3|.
TGTGCCAGCTCTCAGGGGAGCACAGATACGCAGTATTTT
CASSQGSTDTQYF
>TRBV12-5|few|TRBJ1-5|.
TGTGCTAGTGGCTTTAGTCAGCCCCAGCATTTT
CASGFSQPQHF
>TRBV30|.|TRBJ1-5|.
TGTGCCTGGAGCGCGTTGGGACGCAATCAGCCCCAGCATTTT
CAWSALGRNQPQHF
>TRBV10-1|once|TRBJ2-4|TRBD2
TGCGCCAGCCCCGGACTAGCGGGAGGGGCCAAAAACATTCAGTACTTC
CASPGLAGGAKNIQYF
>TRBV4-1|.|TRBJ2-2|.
TGCGCCAGCAGCCCCCGGGGTGGAGGGGCCGGGGAGCTGTTTTTT
CASSPRGGGAGELFF
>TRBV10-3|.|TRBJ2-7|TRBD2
TGTGCCATCAGTGCCCCGGGACTAGCGGGAGGGCCGGGCTCCTACGAGCAGTACTTC
CAISAPGLAGGPGSYEQYF
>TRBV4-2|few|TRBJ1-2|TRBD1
TGTGCCAGCAGCCAAGATTCCGGACAGGGCGGCTATGGCTACACCTTC
CASSQDSGQGGYGYTF
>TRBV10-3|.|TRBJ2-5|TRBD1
TGTGCCATCAGGAGACAGGGAGTTGAAGAGACCCAGTACTTC
CAIRRQGVEETQYF
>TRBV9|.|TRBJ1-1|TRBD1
TGTGCCAGCAGCGTAGTCCAGGGGGTGAACACTGAAGCTTTCTTT
CASSVVQGVNTEAFF
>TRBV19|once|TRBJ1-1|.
TGTGCCAGTAGTATTGCACTTGGGGGGGGTAGGACTGAAGCTTTCTTT
CASSIALGGGRTEAFF
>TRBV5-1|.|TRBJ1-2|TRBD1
TGCGCCAGCAGCCTGGGACAGGCGACCTATGGCTACACCTTC
CASSLGQATYGYTF
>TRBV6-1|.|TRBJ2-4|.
TGTGCCAGCAGTGATACAGTTTCCGTCAACATTCAGTACTTC
CASSDTVSVNIQYF
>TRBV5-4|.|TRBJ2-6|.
TGTGCCAGCAGCTTAGGGGCTGGGGCCAACGTCCTGACTTTC
CASSLGAGANVLTF
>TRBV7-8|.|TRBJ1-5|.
TGTGCCAGCAGCTTATCAAGGGCCCGCAATCAGCCCCAGCATTTT
CASSLSRARNQPQHF
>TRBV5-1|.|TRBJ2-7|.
TGCGCCAGCAGCTTGGGAACTTCACTCTACGAGCAGTACTTC
CASSLGTSLYEQYF
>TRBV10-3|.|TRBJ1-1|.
TGTGCCATCACCCAAGGGGGTAGCACTGAAGCTTTCTTT
CAITQGGSTEAFF
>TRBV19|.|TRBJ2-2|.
TGTGCCAGTAGCACACAGGTTGGAGCGACCGGGGAGCTGTTTTTT
CASSTQVGATGELFF
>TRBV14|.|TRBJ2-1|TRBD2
TGTGCCAGCAGCGCCATAGCGGGAGGTACGCGCAATGAGCAGTTCTTC
CASSAIAGGTRNEQFF